Following are 20 T cell receptor beta chains from one sample sequenced in a study of cytomegalovirus exposure and HLA in healthy donors. A multiplex PCR was run with 60 Vbeta primers and 13 Jbeta primers. Produced via immunoSEQ multiplex PCR; TCRdb's table is partial and in-frame only. The sample includes some 110,000 clones, approximately 80% of them seen just once. Sequenced input: PBMCs. The receptor source for this set is a woman in her twenties or thirties in good health and CMV-seronegative.

The J gene is TRBJ2-3, the V gene TRBV4-2; 10 bases agree with TRBD2. After removal of 0 bases from V and 3 bases from J, the junction contained 12 bases not matched to a gene. This CDR3 region has 19 residues. Germline V gene sequence: CDR1 LGHNA, CDR2 YNFKEQ. The CDR3 loop is CASSQESLAGAVGTDTQYF. DNA for the CDR3: TGTGCCAGCAGCCAAGAAAGCCTAGCGGGAGCCGTGGGAACAGATACGCAGTATTTT.

Concerning this clone itself: A junction end diverges from the germline sequence, so it may reflect a read error. The chain uses TRBV6-4 and TRBJ2-1, with TRBD2 matching 8 bases. CDR1 is MRHNA, CDR2 SNTAGT, per germline. The CDR3 is 16 amino acids. CDR3 nucleotide sequence: TGTGCCAGCAGTGAAACTGGACTAGCAGCCTACACTGAGCAGTTCTTC. Translation: CASSETGLAAYTEQFF.

In regard to this clone: The sample carries other DNA sequences with the same CDR3. This sequence joins TRBV5-1 and TRBJ1-1; D gene ambiguous. Trimming took off 1 base at V and 3 bases at J, with 7 bases between the two ends. The length of the CDR3 is 13 residues. Germline-derived CDR1 and CDR2 are SGHRS and YFSETQ. The CDR3 region has the DNA TGCGCCAGCAGCTTGACCGGAGACACTGAAGCTTTCTTT. It is translated as CASSLTGDTEAFF.

The CDR3 nucleotides are TGTGCCAGCAGATCAACCGGGATCTCCTACGAGCAGTACTTC. It specifies CASRSTGISYEQYF. V is TRBV6-5 and J is TRBJ2-7; D possibly corresponds to TRBD2 (5 bases). V was trimmed by 6 bases and J by 0 bases, leaving 12 bases between them. The CDR3 is 14 residues long. Germline assignment: CDR1 MNHEY and CDR2 SVGAGI.

The chain combines TRBV7-9 with TRBJ2-7; D is possibly TRBD2 (6 bases). Trimming took off 5 bases at V and 2 bases at J, with 16 bases between the two ends. The V gene's germline CDR1 is SEHNR and CDR2 FQNEAQ (reference sequence). CDR3 length: 15 residues. The CDR3 DNA reads TGTGCCAGCAGCGGCTATAGCGGTACAACCTACGAGCAGTACTTC. This codes for CASSGYSGTTYEQYF.

Only a few counts were recorded for this clone. Sequence at one end of the junction differs from germline and may be a read error. V and J are TRBV6-1 and TRBJ1-2; D not resolved. The CDR3 length is 13 residues. Germline V CDR1 and CDR2: MNHNS, SASEGT. The CDR3 loop reads CASREGLNYGYTF. The CDR3 coding sequence is TGTGCCAGCAGAGAAGGGCTTAACTATGGCTACACCTTC.

The chain joins TRBV18 to TRBJ2-5; D is uncertain. Trimming removed 6 bases at V and 2 bases at J, with 10 bases between. Per germline, CDR1 KGHSH and CDR2 LQKENI. This CDR3 contains 13 residues. The CDR3, as DNA: TGTGCCAGCTCGGGTCAGGCACAAGAGACCCAGTACTTC. Amino acid sequence: CASSGQAQETQYF.

This clone came up once. Other DNA sequences in this specimen translate into the identical CDR3. The genes are TRBV28 and TRBJ1-1; 8 nucleotides line up with TRBD1. V shed 7 bases and J 3 bases; nucleotides not matched to a gene: 10. Germline V lookup: CDR1 MDHEN, CDR2 SYDVKM. CDR3 length equals 15 residues. The CDR3 DNA follows: TGTGCCAGCACAGCAGGGGGCGCGGGGCACACTGAAGCTTTCTTT. This codes for CASTAGGAGHTEAFF.

In the case of this clone: Germline and junction disagree at one end, which may indicate a read error. The chain links TRBV7-9 to TRBJ2-7; 8 nucleotides match TRBD1. Germline loops: CDR1 SEHNR, CDR2 FQNEAQ (reference sequence). The CDR3 covers 16 residues. The CDR3: CSSTILGQGAGNEQYF. The CDR3 DNA sequence: TGTTCCAGCACCATATTGGGGCAGGGGGCTGGAAACGAGCAGTACTTC.

The CDR3 DNA follows: TGTGCCAGCAGTGAATATACGGCGGGATTATCAGACAATGAGCAGTTCTTC. Its translation: CASSEYTAGLSDNEQFF. This chain connects TRBV25-1 to TRBJ2-1; D is perhaps TRBD2 (6 bases). V lost 0 bases and J lost 5, with 17 bases in between. Germline assignment: CDR1 MGHDK and CDR2 SYGVNS. This CDR3 has 17 residues.

This clone was counted only a few times. The chain employs TRBV4-3 and TRBJ2-3; 13 nucleotides line up with TRBD2. CDR1 is LGHNA, CDR2 YSLEER, per germline. This CDR3 region has 16 residues. Unmatched junction bases numbered 2, after V lost 4 bases and J lost 1 base. CDR3 amino acids: CASSLGLAGGTDTQYF. In DNA, the CDR3 is TGCGCCAGCAGCCTAGGACTAGCGGGGGGCACAGATACGCAGTATTTT.

This chain connects TRBV9 to TRBJ2-1; 7 bases are a match to TRBD2. This CDR3 contains 17 residues. V lost 1 base and J lost 5; bases outside the gene matches: 12. Germline assignment: CDR1 SGDLS and CDR2 YYNGEE. The CDR3 sequence: CASSVNSLAALNNEQFF. The CDR3 region has the DNA TGTGCCAGCAGCGTAAACTCCCTAGCGGCGTTAAACAATGAGCAGTTCTTC.

The chain links TRBV6-1 to TRBJ1-5, with 9 bases lining up with TRBD1. Germline trimming cut 6 bases from V and 7 bases from J; bases unmatched to any gene: 4. CDR1 is MNHNS and CDR2 is SASEGT in the germline V gene. CDR3 length: 13 residues. The CDR3 DNA follows: TGTGCCAGCAGGGACAGGGGTGGACAGCCCCAGCATTTT. Translated, it gives CASRDRGGQPQHF.

The CDR3 reads CASSGTDAETQYF. CDR3 sequence (DNA): TGCGCCAGCAGCGGGACAGACGCCGAGACCCAGTACTTC. J is TRBJ2-5 and V is TRBV5-1, with TRBD1 identical over 7 bases. Looked up from germline, CDR1 is SGHRS and CDR2 is YFSETQ. The CDR3 length is 13 residues. Trimming removed 4 bases from V and 5 bases from J; junction bases left unmatched: 5.

The chain carries TRBV6-4 and TRBJ2-1, with 10 positions matching TRBD2. The germline V gene has CDR1 MRHNA and CDR2 SNTAGT. The CDR3 spans 15 residues. V shed 0 bases and J 10 bases; nucleotides not matched to a gene: 6. CDR3 amino acids: CASSDSPAGGSEQFF. CDR3 nucleotides: TGTGCCAGCAGTGACTCTCCAGCGGGAGGGTCGGAGCAGTTCTTC.

This clone was seen a few times. CDR3 residues: CASSQPLAGGPRGHTQYF. The CDR3 DNA follows: TGCGCCAGCAGCCAACCGCTAGCGGGAGGGCCGAGGGGACATACGCAGTATTTT. The V and J genes are TRBV4-1 and TRBJ2-3; 12 nucleotides line up with TRBD2. V was pared by 2 bases and J by 7 bases, with 13 bases of the junction left unmatched. The CDR3 length is 18 residues. Germline loops: CDR1 MGHRA, CDR2 YSYEKL.

The rearrangement uses TRBV10-2 and TRBJ2-5, with TRBD2 matching 14 bases. This CDR3 contains 15 residues. Per the germline V gene, CDR1 is WSHSY and CDR2 is SAAADI. Trimming at V came to 6 bases and at J to 4 bases, leaving 4 bases not matched to a gene. CDR3 amino acids: CASRTSGRARETQYF. The DNA of the CDR3 is TGCGCCAGCAGGACTAGCGGGAGGGCTAGAGAGACCCAGTACTTC.

This clone has more than one count but fewer than ten. The DNA of the CDR3 is TGTGCCAGTAGTACCTTTTCAACAGGGGAAAAGACTGAAGCTTTCTTT. As protein: CASSTFSTGEKTEAFF. This sequence joins TRBV19 and TRBJ1-1; 7 positions match TRBD1. The CDR3 spans 16 residues. V lost 4 bases and J lost 5; bases outside the gene matches: 13. Per germline, CDR1 LNHDA and CDR2 SQIVND (reference sequence).

The rearrangement uses TRBV19 and TRBJ2-7; 7 bases are a match to TRBD2. The CDR3 spans 15 residues. J gave up 0 bases and V 7 bases, and 9 bases lay outside the gene matches. Per germline, CDR1 LNHDA and CDR2 SQIVND (reference sequence). The CDR3 sequence is CASTASSGGSYEQYF. CDR3 sequence (DNA): TGTGCCAGTACCGCGTCTAGCGGAGGCTCCTACGAGCAGTACTTC.

This sequence joins TRBV5-1 and TRBJ2-7, with 9 bases aligning to TRBD1. V shed 4 bases and J 4 bases; nucleotides not matched to a gene: 3. This CDR3 spans 13 amino acids. Looked up from germline, CDR1 is SGHRS and CDR2 is YFSETQ. CDR3 nucleotide sequence: TGCGCCAGCAGCAGGGACAGGGAGTACGAGCAGTACTTC. As protein: CASSRDREYEQYF.